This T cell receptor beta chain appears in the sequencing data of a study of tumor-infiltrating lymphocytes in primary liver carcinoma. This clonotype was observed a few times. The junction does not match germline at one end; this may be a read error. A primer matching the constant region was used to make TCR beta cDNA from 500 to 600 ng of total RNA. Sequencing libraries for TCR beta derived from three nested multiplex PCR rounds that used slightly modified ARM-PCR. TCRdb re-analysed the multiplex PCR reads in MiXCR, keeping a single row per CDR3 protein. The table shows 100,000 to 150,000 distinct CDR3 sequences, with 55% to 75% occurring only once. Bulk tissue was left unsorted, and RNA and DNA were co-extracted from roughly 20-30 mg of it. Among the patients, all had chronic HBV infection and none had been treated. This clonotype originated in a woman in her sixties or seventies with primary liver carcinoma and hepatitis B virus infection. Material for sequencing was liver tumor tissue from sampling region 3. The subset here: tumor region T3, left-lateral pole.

The DNA for the CDR3 is TGTGCCAGCAGATACTCGACAGGGGGCGCGAGGGAAGATCAGCCCCAGCATTTT. It codes for CASRYSTGGAREDQPQHF. The chain is built from TRBV6-6 and TRBJ1-5; 10 positions match TRBD1. This CDR3 has 18 residues. Germline-derived CDR1 and CDR2 are MNHNY and SVGAGI (reference sequence).